This TCR beta chain emerged from a study of T cell repertoires in cytomegalovirus infection. Study outcomes and limitations: Predominance within the ex vivo response was attributable to HLA-C-restricted CMV-specific TCR beta clonotypes.

In TCRdb, the reads were re-called with MiXCR into one record per CDR3 protein. The data hold 110,000 or so distinct CDR3 sequences, with around 31% observed a single time. Germline loops: CDR1 LNHDA, CDR2 SQIVND (reference sequence). V lost 3 bases to trimming and J lost 3 bases; unmatched junction nucleotides: 4. The CDR3 consists of 15 residues. This clonotype was observed a few times. Its antigen is not identified. The sequencing here drew on CD8+ T cells from cultured PBMCs, taken from culture after CMV antigen stimulation. This chain joins TRBV19 and TRBJ2-1; TRBD2 matches at 8 bases. This TCR was recovered from a human donor in good health (CMV status not recorded). Some clones in this sample may be carry-over from other donors' samples. In DNA form, the CDR3 reads TGTGCCAGTAGTATGGGGACTAGTATCTACAATGAGCAGTTCTTC. This gives the protein CASSMGTSIYNEQFF.